The subject of this entry is one TCR beta chain. This sample is drawn from a study of blood T cell repertoires in COVID-19. Study-level information: PBMCs, B-cell-depleted T cells, or T cells were the source of the cDNA or gDNA that made up the material.

Produced via immunoSEQ multiplex PCR; TCRdb's table is partial and in-frame only. The table has just over 300,000 clones, roughly 87% seen once. V was pared by 6 bases and J by 0 bases, with 12 bases between. CDR1 and CDR2 from the germline V gene are SNHLY and FYNNEI. This CDR3 region has 15 residues. The J gene is TRBJ2-1, the V gene TRBV2; D unresolved. The sequencing input was peripheral blood. This clonotype originated in a man between 18 and 29 years old with active or convalescent COVID-19. The CDR3 bases are TGTGCCAGCAGCCCCTTACGGAGCTCCTACAATGAGCAGTTCTTC. It yields the protein CASSPLRSSYNEQFF.